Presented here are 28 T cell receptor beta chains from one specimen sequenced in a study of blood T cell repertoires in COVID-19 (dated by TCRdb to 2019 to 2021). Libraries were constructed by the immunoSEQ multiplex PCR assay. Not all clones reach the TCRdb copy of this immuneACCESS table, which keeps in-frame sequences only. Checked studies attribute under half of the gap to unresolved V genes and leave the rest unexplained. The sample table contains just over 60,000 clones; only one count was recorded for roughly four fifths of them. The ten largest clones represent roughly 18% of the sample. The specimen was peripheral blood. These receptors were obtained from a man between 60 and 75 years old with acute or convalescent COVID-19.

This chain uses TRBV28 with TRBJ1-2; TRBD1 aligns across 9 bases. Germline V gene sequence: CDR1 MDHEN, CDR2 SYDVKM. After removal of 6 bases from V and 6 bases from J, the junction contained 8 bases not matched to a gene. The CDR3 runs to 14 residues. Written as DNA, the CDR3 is TGTGCCAGCAGCATTGGACAGGGGTCGAATGGCTACACCTTC. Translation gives CASSIGQGSNGYTF.

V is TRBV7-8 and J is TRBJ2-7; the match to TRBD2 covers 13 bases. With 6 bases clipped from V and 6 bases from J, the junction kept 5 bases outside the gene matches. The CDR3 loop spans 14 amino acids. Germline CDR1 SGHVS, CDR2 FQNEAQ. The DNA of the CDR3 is TGTGCCAGCAGACTCGGACTAGCGGGAGTCGAGCAGTACTTC. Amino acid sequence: CASRLGLAGVEQYF.

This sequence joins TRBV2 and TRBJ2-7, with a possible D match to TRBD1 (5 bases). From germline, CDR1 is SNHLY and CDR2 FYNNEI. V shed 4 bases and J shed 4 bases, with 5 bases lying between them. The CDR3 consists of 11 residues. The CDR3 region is CASSAGYEQYF. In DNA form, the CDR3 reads TGTGCCAGCAGTGCAGGGTACGAGCAGTACTTC. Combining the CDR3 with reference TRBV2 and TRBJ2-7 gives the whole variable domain EPEVTQTPSHQVTQMGQEVILRCVPISNHLYFYWYRQILGQKVEFLVSFYNNEISEKSEIFDDQFSVERPDGSNFTLKIRSTKLEDSAMYFCASSAGYEQYFGPGTRLTVT.

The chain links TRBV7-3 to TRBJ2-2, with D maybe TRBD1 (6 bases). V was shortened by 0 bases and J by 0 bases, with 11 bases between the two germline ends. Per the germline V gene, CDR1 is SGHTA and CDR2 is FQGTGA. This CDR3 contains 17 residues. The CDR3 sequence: CASSLTPDRANTGELFF. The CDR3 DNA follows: TGTGCCAGCAGCTTAACCCCGGACAGAGCGAACACCGGGGAGCTGTTTTTT. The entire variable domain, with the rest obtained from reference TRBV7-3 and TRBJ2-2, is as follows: GAGVSQTPSNKVTEKGKYVELRCDPISGHTALYWYRQSLGQGPEFLIYFQGTGAADDSGLPNDRFFAVRPEGSVSTLKIQRTERGDSAVYLCASSLTPDRANTGELFFGEGSRLTVL.

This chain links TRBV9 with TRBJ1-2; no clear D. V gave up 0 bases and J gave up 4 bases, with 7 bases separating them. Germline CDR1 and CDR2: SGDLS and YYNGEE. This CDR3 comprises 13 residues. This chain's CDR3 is CASSVAISYGYTF. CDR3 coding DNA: TGTGCCAGCAGCGTAGCAATTTCCTATGGCTACACCTTC.

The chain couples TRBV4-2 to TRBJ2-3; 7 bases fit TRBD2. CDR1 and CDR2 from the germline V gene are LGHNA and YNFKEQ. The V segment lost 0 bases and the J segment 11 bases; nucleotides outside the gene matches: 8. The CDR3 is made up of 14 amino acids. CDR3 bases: TGTGCCAGCAGCCAAGAAAGTTGGACGGGAGGGCAGTATTTT. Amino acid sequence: CASSQESWTGGQYF.

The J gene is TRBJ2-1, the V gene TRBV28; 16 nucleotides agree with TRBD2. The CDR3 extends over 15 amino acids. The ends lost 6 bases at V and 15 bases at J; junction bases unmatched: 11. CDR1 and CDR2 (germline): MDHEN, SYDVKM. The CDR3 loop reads CASSRGLAGGRGMFF. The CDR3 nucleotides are TGTGCCAGCAGCCGGGGACTAGCGGGAGGGCGGGGAATGTTCTTC.

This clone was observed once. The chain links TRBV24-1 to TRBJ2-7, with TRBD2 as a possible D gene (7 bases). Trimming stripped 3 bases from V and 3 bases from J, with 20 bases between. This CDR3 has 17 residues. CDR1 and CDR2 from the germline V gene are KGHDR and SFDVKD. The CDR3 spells CATSDTSAGARRYEQYF. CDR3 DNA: TGTGCCACCAGTGATACCTCGGCGGGGGCGAGGCGCTACGAGCAGTACTTC.

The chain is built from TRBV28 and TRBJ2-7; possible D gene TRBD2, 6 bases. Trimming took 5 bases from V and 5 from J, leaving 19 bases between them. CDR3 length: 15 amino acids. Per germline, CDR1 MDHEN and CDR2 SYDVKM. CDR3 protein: CASSPWTTVDDEQYF. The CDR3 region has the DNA TGTGCCAGCAGTCCCTGGACTACGGTGGACGACGAGCAGTACTTC. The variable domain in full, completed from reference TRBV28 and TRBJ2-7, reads DVKVTQSSRYLVKRTGEKVFLECVQDMDHENMFWYRQDPGLGLRLIYFSYDVKMKEKGDIPEGYSVSREKKERFSLILESASTNQTSMYLCASSPWTTVDDEQYFGPGTRLTVT.

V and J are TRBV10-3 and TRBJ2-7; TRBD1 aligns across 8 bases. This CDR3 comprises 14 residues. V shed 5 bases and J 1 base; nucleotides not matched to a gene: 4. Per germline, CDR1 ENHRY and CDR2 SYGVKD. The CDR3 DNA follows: TGTGCCATCAGTAGGCAGGGGGCGTCCTACGAGCAGTACTTC. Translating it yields CAISRQGASYEQYF.

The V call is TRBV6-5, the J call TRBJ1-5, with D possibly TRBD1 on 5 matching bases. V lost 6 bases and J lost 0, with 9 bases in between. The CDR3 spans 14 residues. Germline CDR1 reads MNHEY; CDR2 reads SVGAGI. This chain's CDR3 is CASRHRGSNQPQHF. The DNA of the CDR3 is TGTGCCAGCAGGCATAGGGGTAGCAATCAGCCCCAGCATTTT.

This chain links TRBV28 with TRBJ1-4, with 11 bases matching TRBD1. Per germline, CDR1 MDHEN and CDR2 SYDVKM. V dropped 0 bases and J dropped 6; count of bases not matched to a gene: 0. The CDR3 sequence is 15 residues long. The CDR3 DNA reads TGTGCCAGCAGTTTATGGGGACAGGGGGATGAAAAACTGTTTTTT. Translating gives CASSLWGQGDEKLFF.

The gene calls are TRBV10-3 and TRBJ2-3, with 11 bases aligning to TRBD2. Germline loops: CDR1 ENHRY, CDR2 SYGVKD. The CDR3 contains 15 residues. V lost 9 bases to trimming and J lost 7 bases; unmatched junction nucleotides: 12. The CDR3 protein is CAMGTGTSGANTQYF. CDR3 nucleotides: TGTGCCATGGGGACCGGGACTAGCGGAGCTAATACGCAGTATTTT.

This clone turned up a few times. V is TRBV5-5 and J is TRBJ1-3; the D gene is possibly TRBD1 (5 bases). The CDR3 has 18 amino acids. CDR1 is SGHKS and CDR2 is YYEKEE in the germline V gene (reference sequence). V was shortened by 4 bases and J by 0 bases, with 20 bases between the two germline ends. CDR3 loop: CASSRRAADLNSGNTIYF. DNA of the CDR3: TGTGCCAGCAGCCGCAGGGCAGCAGACCTCAACTCTGGAAACACCATATATTTT.

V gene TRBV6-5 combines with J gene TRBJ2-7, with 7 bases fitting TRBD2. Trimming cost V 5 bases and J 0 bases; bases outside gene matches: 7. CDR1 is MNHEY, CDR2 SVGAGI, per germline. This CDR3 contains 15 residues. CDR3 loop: CASSPAGLSSYEQYF. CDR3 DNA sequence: TGTGCCAGCAGTCCAGCGGGACTGAGCTCCTACGAGCAGTACTTC.

CDR3 amino acids: CASSLGLQGLTDEQYF. CDR3 nucleotides: TGCGCCAGCAGCTTGGGTCTCCAGGGGCTTACGGATGAGCAGTACTTC. This chain uses TRBV5-1 with TRBJ2-7; a weak D match, TRBD1 (6 bases). The CDR3 extends over 16 amino acids. Between the trimmed V and J ends, which lost 0 bases and 7 bases, there was a span of 20 bases. Germline CDR1 and CDR2: SGHRS and YFSETQ. Full variable domain (missing parts from reference TRBV5-1 and TRBJ2-7): KAGVTQTPRYLIKTRGQQVTLSCSPISGHRSVSWYQQTPGQGLQFLFEYFSETQRNKGNFPGRFSGRQFSNSRSEMNVSTLELGDSALYLCASSLGLQGLTDEQYFGPGTRLTVT.

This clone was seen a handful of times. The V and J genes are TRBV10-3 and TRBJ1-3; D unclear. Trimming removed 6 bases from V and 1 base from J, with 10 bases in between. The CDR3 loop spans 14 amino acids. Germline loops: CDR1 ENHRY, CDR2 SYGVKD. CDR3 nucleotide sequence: TGTGCCATCAGCGGGGTTAGTTCTGGAAACACCATATATTTT. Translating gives CAISGVSSGNTIYF.

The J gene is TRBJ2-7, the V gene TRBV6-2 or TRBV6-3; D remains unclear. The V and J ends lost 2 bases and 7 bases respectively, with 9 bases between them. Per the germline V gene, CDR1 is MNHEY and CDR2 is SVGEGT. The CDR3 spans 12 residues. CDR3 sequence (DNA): TGTGCCAGCAGTTACATCCTCGGGGAGCAGTACTTC. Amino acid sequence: CASSYILGEQYF.

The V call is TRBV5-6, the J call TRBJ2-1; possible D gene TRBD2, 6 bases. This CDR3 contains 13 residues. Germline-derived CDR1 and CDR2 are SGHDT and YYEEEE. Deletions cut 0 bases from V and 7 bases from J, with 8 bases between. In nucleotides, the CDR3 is TGTGCCAGCAGCTTGGTGGGGAGGAATGAGCAGTTCTTC. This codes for CASSLVGRNEQFF. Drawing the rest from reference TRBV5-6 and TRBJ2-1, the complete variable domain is DAGVTQSPTHLIKTRGQQVTLRCSPKSGHDTVSWYQQALGQGPQFIFQYYEEEERQRGNFPDRFSGHQFPNYSSELNVNALLLGDSALYLCASSLVGRNEQFFGPGTRLTVL.

This CDR3 reads CASSSEPGQWGTDTQYF. The CDR3 nucleotides are TGTGCCAGCAGCTCAGAGCCCGGACAGTGGGGCACAGATACGCAGTATTTT. V gene TRBV7-2 combines with J gene TRBJ2-3, with D maybe TRBD1 (6 bases). V lost 4 bases, J lost 1 base, and 18 bases lay in between. CDR1 and CDR2 from the germline V gene are SGHTA and FQGNSA. The CDR3 loop spans 17 amino acids. The full variable domain, in which reference TRBV7-2 and TRBJ2-3 provide the parts outside the CDR3, is GAGVSQSPSNKVTEKGKDVELRCDPISGHTALYWYRQSLGQGLEFLIYFQGNSAPDKSGLPSDRFSAERTGGSVSTLTIQRTQQEDSAVYLCASSSEPGQWGTDTQYFGPGTRLTVL.

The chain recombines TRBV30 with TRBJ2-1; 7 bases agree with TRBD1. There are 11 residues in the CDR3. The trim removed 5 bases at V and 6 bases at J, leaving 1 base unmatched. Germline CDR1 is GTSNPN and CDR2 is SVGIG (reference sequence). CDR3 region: CAWDRVNEQFF. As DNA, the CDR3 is TGTGCCTGGGACAGGGTCAATGAGCAGTTCTTC. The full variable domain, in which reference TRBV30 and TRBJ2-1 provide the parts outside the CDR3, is SQTIHQWPATLVQPVGSPLSLECTVEGTSNPNLYWYRQAAGRGLQLLFYSVGIGQISSEVPQNLSASRPQDRQFILSSKKLLLSDSGFYLCAWDRVNEQFFGPGTRLTVL.

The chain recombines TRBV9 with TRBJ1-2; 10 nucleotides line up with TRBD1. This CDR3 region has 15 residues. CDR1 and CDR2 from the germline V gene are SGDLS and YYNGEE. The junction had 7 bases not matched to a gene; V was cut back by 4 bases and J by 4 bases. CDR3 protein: CASSPKDRGIYGYTF. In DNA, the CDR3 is TGTGCCAGCAGCCCGAAGGACAGGGGGATCTATGGCTACACCTTC. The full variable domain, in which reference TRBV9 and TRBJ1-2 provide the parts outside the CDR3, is DSGVTQTPKHLITATGQRVTLRCSPRSGDLSVYWYQQSLDQGLQFLIQYYNGEERAKGNILERFSAQQFPDLHSELNLSSLELGDSALYFCASSPKDRGIYGYTFGSGTRLTVV.

This chain's CDR3 is CASSIEIHRNGYTF. CDR3 nucleotides: TGTGCCAGTAGTATAGAAATCCACAGAAATGGCTACACCTTC. The chain combines TRBV19 with TRBJ1-2; D is ambiguous. Trimming cost V 0 bases and J 6 bases, with 11 bases left between them. From germline, CDR1 is LNHDA and CDR2 SQIVND (reference sequence). The CDR3 covers 14 residues. Using reference TRBV19 and TRBJ1-2 for the parts outside the CDR3, the full variable domain is DGGITQSPKYLFRKEGQNVTLSCEQNLNHDAMYWYRQDPGQGLRLIYYSQIVNDFQKGDIAEGYSVSREKKESFPLTVTSAQKNPTAFYLCASSIEIHRNGYTFGSGTRLTVV.

CDR3 loop: CASSTSGLAFVEQYF. The CDR3 nucleotides are TGTGCCAGTAGTACCAGCGGGCTGGCCTTTGTCGAGCAGTACTTC. The chain recombines TRBV19 with TRBJ2-7, with TRBD2 as a possible D gene (6 bases). From germline, CDR1 is LNHDA and CDR2 SQIVND (reference sequence). V gave up 4 bases and J gave up 6 bases, with 19 bases separating them. The CDR3 contains 15 residues.

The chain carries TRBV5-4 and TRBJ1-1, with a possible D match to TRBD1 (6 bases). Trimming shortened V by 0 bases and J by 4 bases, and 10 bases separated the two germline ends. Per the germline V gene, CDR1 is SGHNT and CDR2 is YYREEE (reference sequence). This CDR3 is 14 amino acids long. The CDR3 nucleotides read TGTGCCAGCAGCTTGGGGGGGCGCTCCACTGAAGCTTTCTTT. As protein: CASSLGGRSTEAFF.

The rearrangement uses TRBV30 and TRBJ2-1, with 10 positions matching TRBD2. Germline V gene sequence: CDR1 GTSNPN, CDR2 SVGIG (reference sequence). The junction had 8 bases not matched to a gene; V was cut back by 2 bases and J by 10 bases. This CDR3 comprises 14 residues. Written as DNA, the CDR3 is TGTGCCTGGAGTAGTGCTAGCGGGAGTGGCGAGCAGTTCTTC. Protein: CAWSSASGSGEQFF.

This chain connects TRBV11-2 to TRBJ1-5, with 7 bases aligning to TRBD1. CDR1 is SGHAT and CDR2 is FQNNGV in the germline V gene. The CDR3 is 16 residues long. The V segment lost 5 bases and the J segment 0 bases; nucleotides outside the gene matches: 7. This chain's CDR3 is CASSPGQAYSNQPQHF. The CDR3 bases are TGTGCCAGCAGCCCAGGACAGGCGTATAGCAATCAGCCCCAGCATTTT.

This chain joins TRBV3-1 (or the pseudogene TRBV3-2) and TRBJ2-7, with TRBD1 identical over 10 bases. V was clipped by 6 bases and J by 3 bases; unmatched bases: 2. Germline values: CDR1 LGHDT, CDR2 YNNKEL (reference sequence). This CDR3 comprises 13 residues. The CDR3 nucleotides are TGTGCCAGCAGTCGGACAGGGGGCTACGAGCAGTACTTC. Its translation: CASSRTGGYEQYF.